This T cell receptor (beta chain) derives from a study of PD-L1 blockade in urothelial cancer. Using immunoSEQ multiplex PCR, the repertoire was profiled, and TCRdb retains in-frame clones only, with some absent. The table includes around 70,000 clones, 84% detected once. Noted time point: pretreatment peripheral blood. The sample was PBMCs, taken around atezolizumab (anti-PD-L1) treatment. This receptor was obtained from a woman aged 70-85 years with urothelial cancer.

CDR3 loop: CASSRAGTKDFEQYF. The CDR3, as DNA: TGTGCCAGCAGTAGGGCCGGGACTAAGGACTTCGAGCAGTACTTC. V and J are TRBV28 and TRBJ2-7; 7 nucleotides align to TRBD2. The CDR3 has 15 amino acids. Losses at the gene ends were 5 bases for V and 6 bases for J; bases not matched to a gene: 13. The V gene's germline CDR1 is MDHEN and CDR2 SYDVKM.